This is a list of T cell receptor beta chains from one sample in a study of regulatory T cells in long-lasting Graves disease. TCRdb re-analysed the multiplex PCR reads in MiXCR, keeping a single row per CDR3 protein. The sample contains hundreds of thousands of distinct CDR3 sequences, around 20% of which appear only once. The sequenced sample was peripheral blood mononuclear cells (PBMCs), obtained when the disease was refractory, from a patient treated with antithyroid drugs. All receptors come from a female donor with Graves disease. The CDR3 runs from the conserved cysteine through the conserved F or W. Fields, in order: V gene, clone size, CDR3 length, CDR3 protein. Only some rows state a clone size, as once, few, many or a class for expanded clones.

TRBV12-3/TRBV12-4 | - | 15 | CASSQTVRVGNGYTF
TRBV14 | few | 11 | CASSQDETQYF
TRBV3-1 | few | 12 | CASSQVADTQYF
TRBV20-1 | - | 16 | CSAREGLAENTGELFF
TRBV6-5 | many | 15 | CASSYSVGNQETQYF
TRBV4-2 | - | 14 | CASSGTTITGELFF
TRBV10-3 | few | 15 | CAISDPLTRNYGYTF
TRBV7-3 | - | 16 | CASSHGTSGRSGELFF
TRBV14 | few | 18 | CASSQDLRRDRGSYEQYF
TRBV11-2 | - | 14 | CASSTLGRSETQYF
TRBV6-2/TRBV6-3 | many | 13 | CASRTGQVYEQYF
TRBV28 | many | 15 | CASSAADRGVDGYTF
TRBV29-1 | many | 15 | CSVVGQGAGNQPQHF
TRBV19 | few | 14 | CASSMGQGISEAFF
TRBV9 | few | 15 | CASSERPTGNTEAFF
TRBV27 | many | 16 | CASSLFGTGGSNVLTF
TRBV6-1 | few | 17 | CASSGRDRSSYNSPLHF
TRBV25-1 | - | 11 | CASKTGPEAFF
TRBV29-1 | many | 18 | CSVETPLSGTGPQETQYF
TRBV7-2 | - | 12 | CASSADNSPLHF
TRBV4-2 | - | 16 | CASSPGQGNTNTEAFF
TRBV11-2 | many | 15 | CASSSGTGESYEQYF
TRBV27 | few | 14 | CASSPNYDNTEAFF
TRBV29-1 | many | 15 | CSVRNGQGPSYEQYF